These 24 T cell receptor beta chains originate from one sample sequenced in a study of response to subunit inactivated influenza vaccine. TCRdb used MiXCR to reprocess the RT-PCR reads, holding one entry per CDR3 protein. The table lists fewer than 350,000 distinct CDR3 sequences, just over 20% of them singletons. The specimen comprised PBMCs from blood, sampled about 20 months after vaccination. These TCRs come from a man aged 50 to 69 who received an inactivated influenza vaccine.

This clonotype was observed a few times. V is TRBV4-3 and J is TRBJ1-4; 7 positions match TRBD1. Trimming took 4 bases from V and 0 from J; bases not matched to a gene: 11. Germline CDR1 is LGHNA and CDR2 is YSLEER. There are 18 residues in the CDR3. The CDR3 loop is CASSPSGTASATNEKLFF. In DNA, the CDR3 is TGCGCCAGCAGCCCCTCCGGGACAGCCTCTGCAACTAATGAAAAACTGTTTTTT.

V gene TRBV2 combines with J gene TRBJ1-3, with D unresolved. Trimming cost V 4 bases and J 0 bases, with 13 bases left between them. Germline V gene data show CDR1 as SNHLY and CDR2 as FYNNEI. There are 16 residues in the CDR3. CDR3 amino acids: CASSASQPYSGNTIYF. Written as DNA, the CDR3 is TGTGCCAGCAGTGCCTCCCAGCCATACTCTGGAAACACCATATATTTT.

This clonotype has at least ten counts. The rearrangement joins TRBV28 to TRBJ1-2, with TRBD1 matching 7 bases. V was clipped by 5 bases and J by 3 bases; unmatched bases: 0. There are 12 residues in the CDR3. The V gene's germline CDR1 is MDHEN and CDR2 SYDVKM. CDR3 region: CASSQGDYGYTF. DNA of the CDR3: TGTGCCAGCAGTCAGGGGGACTATGGCTACACCTTC.

CDR3 loop: CASSPGRDVSGNTIYF. CDR3 DNA: TGTGCCAGCAGCCCTGGAAGGGACGTCTCTGGAAACACCATATATTTT. The chain couples TRBV7-8 to TRBJ1-3; maybe TRBD1 (5 bases). Germline V lookup: CDR1 SGHVS, CDR2 FQNEAQ. CDR3 length: 16 amino acids. The germline V and J ends were trimmed by 5 bases and 0 bases, with 14 bases remaining between them.

A single count supports this clonotype. The chain carries TRBV7-6 and TRBJ2-7; D is ambiguous. The CDR3 has 14 amino acids. Trimming shortened V by 4 bases and J by 1 base, and 11 bases separated the two germline ends. The V gene's germline CDR1 is SGHVS and CDR2 FNYEAQ. The CDR3 DNA is TGTGCCAGCAGCTCTTATCGAAAGTCCTACGAGCAGTACTTC. It specifies CASSSYRKSYEQYF.

This rearrangement joins TRBV6-5 to TRBJ1-2; D call uncertain. Germline V gene sequence: CDR1 MNHEY, CDR2 SVGAGI. V shed 2 bases and J shed 8 bases, with 12 bases lying between them. The CDR3 runs 13 residues. CDR3 coding DNA: TGTGCCAGCAGTTACGGCGGTGAGGGCGGCTACACCTTC. Translating it yields CASSYGGEGGYTF.

The V gene is TRBV11-1, the J gene TRBJ2-3; D is undetermined. In germline, CDR1 is SGHAT, CDR2 FQDESV (reference sequence). This CDR3 has 14 amino acids. V lost 6 bases, J lost 1 base, and 11 bases lay in between. CDR3 amino acids: CASRQVSGTDTQYF. Written as DNA, the CDR3 is TGTGCCAGCAGGCAAGTGAGCGGCACAGATACGCAGTATTTT.

This clonotype was detected ten times or more. The chain uses TRBV20-1 and TRBJ1-6; tentatively, D is TRBD1 (5 bases). V lost 1 base to trimming and J lost 5 bases, with 15 bases between them. Per the germline V gene, CDR1 is DFQATT and CDR2 is SNEGSKA (reference sequence). This CDR3 comprises 16 residues. The CDR3 bases are TGCAGTGCTAGAGCCCGCCAGGGAATTAATAATTCACCCCTCCACTTT. The encoded protein is CSARARQGINNSPLHF.

This clonotype was recorded a few times. CDR3 DNA sequence: TGTGCCAGCAGTCTATTCGACAATGAGCAGTTCTTC. Translating gives CASSLFDNEQFF. The chain links TRBV12-3 or TRBV12-4 to TRBJ2-1; D is uncertain. This CDR3 is 12 amino acids long. V gave up 5 bases and J gave up 5 bases, with 7 bases separating them.

The chain employs TRBV5-1 and TRBJ2-1; 12 bases line up with TRBD2. The germline gives CDR1 SGHRS, CDR2 YFSETQ. The CDR3 totals 16 residues. V dropped 0 bases and J dropped 10; count of bases not matched to a gene: 8. Here the CDR3 DNA reads TGCGCCAGCAGCTTGGGACTAGCGGGAGACGCGGTGGAGCAGTTCTTC. Residues: CASSLGLAGDAVEQFF.

The sample holds a few counts of this clonotype. This chain uses TRBV29-1 with TRBJ2-2; maybe TRBD2 (6 bases). The length of the CDR3 is 12 residues. Germline V lookup: CDR1 SQVTM, CDR2 ANQGSEA. V lost 6 bases to trimming and J lost 6 bases, with 11 bases between them. CDR3 DNA: TGCAGCGTACGGGAGAGGTCCGGGGAGCTGTTTTTT. Translation: CSVRERSGELFF.

The chain combines TRBV11-2 with TRBJ2-2; no reliable D call. From germline, CDR1 is SGHAT and CDR2 FQNNGV. This CDR3 contains 12 residues. The germline V and J ends were trimmed by 5 bases and 3 bases, with 4 bases remaining between them. CDR3 in DNA: TGTGCCAGCAGCGACCACACCGGGGAGCTGTTTTTT. Encoded protein: CASSDHTGELFF. The complete variable domain, with remaining parts taken from reference TRBV11-2 and TRBJ2-2, reads EAGVAQSPRYKIIEKRQSVAFWCNPISGHATLYWYQQILGQGPKLLIQFQNNGVVDDSQLPKDRFSAERLKGVDSTLKIQPAKLEDSAVYLCASSDHTGELFFGEGSRLTVL.

This chain connects TRBV7-3 to TRBJ2-2; D is uncertain. V was clipped by 0 bases and J by 5 bases, with 10 bases between them. The CDR3 has 15 residues. Germline-derived CDR1 and CDR2 are SGHTA and FQGTGA. This CDR3 reads CASSLTSAGTGELFF. The CDR3 coding sequence is TGTGCCAGCAGCTTAACGTCAGCTGGGACCGGGGAGCTGTTTTTT.

V usage is TRBV6-2 or TRBV6-3 and J usage is TRBJ1-3; D unresolved. The CDR3 contains 18 residues. Trimming removed 0 bases from V and 0 bases from J, with 15 bases in between. Per germline, CDR1 MNHEY and CDR2 SVGEGT. The CDR3 loop is CASSYSYAAIRSGNTIYF. The DNA for the CDR3 is TGTGCCAGCAGTTACTCGTACGCAGCAATCCGCTCTGGAAACACCATATATTTT.

This clonotype turned up a few times. The chain joins TRBV3-1 to TRBJ2-1, with D possibly called TRBD1 or TRBD2 (6 bases each). This CDR3 contains 12 residues. Germline-derived CDR1 and CDR2 are LGHDT and YNNKEL (reference sequence). V was clipped by 1 base and J by 16 bases, with 14 bases between them. Here the CDR3 DNA reads TGTGCCAGCAGCCAAGGGACCGGGGGCGGTTTCTTC. This sequence encodes CASSQGTGGGFF.

In this sample, this clonotype turned up a few times. The gene calls are TRBV6-5 and TRBJ1-5; D is uncertain. Trimming cost V 0 bases and J 7 bases, with 10 bases left between them. The V gene's germline CDR1 is MNHEY and CDR2 SVGAGI. The CDR3 loop spans 14 amino acids. CDR3 in DNA: TGTGCCAGCAGTTACTCGAAATGGGTGCAGCCCCAGCATTTT. It is translated as CASSYSKWVQPQHF.

This clonotype was detected only a few times. CDR3 sequence: CASLSQPLLYNEQFF. CDR3 in DNA: TGTGCCAGCCTATCACAGCCCCTTCTTTACAATGAGCAGTTCTTC. This chain joins TRBV2 and TRBJ2-1, with D hard to call. Per the germline V gene, CDR1 is SNHLY and CDR2 is FYNNEI. The ends were cut back, 8 bases at V and 4 bases at J, with 18 bases in the middle. CDR3 length: 15 amino acids.

The rearrangement uses TRBV29-1 and TRBJ1-1; D perhaps matches TRBD1 (5 bases). The germline V gene encodes CDR1 SQVTM and CDR2 ANQGSEA. The CDR3 consists of 13 residues. V was trimmed by 4 bases and J by 4 bases, leaving 13 bases between them. The CDR3 nucleotides are TGCAGCGTTGGTCCCCCCGGGGGCACTGAAGCTTTCTTT. Translating gives CSVGPPGGTEAFF.

This clonotype was detected many times. The chain uses TRBV5-1 and TRBJ1-6, with TRBD1 matching 12 bases. Per the germline V gene, CDR1 is SGHRS and CDR2 is YFSETQ. J was trimmed by 8 bases and V by 4 bases; bases with no gene match: 4. The CDR3 contains 15 residues. The CDR3, as DNA: TGCGCCAGCAGCACGGGACAGGGGGCTGATTCACCCCTCCACTTT. It yields the protein CASSTGQGADSPLHF.

The chain has TRBV29-1 and TRBJ2-1; 10 bases line up with TRBD2. This CDR3 is 15 amino acids long. J was trimmed by 15 bases and V by 6 bases; bases with no gene match: 20. Germline lookup yields CDR1 SQVTM and CDR2 ANQGSEA. The CDR3 bases are TGCAGCGTATTCGGGGGACGAGCTAGCGGGGGTTCTTGGTTCTTC. Translating gives CSVFGGRASGGSWFF.

The sample holds a few counts of this clonotype. The gene calls are TRBV28 and TRBJ1-6; TRBD1 might be the D (6 bases). The CDR3 is 15 amino acids. The V end was cut by 3 bases, the J end by 7 bases, with 13 bases between. The V gene's germline CDR1 is MDHEN and CDR2 SYDVKM. The chain's CDR3 is CASSFRGRGNSPLHF. Here the CDR3 DNA reads TGTGCCAGCAGTTTTCGGGGCAGGGGAAATTCACCCCTCCACTTT.

The chain employs TRBV5-6 and TRBJ2-2; TRBD1 or TRBD2 may be the D gene (5 bases each). CDR1 is SGHDT and CDR2 is YYEEEE in the germline V gene. The CDR3 covers 15 residues. Trimming took off 1 base at V and 1 base at J, with 8 bases between the two ends. This CDR3 is CASSLIGGNTGELFF. CDR3 nucleotides: TGTGCCAGCAGCTTGATTGGGGGGAACACCGGGGAGCTGTTTTTT.

The chain uses TRBV4-3 and TRBJ2-1; D possibly matches TRBD1 or TRBD2 (5 bases each). CDR3 length: 15 residues. The germline V gene has CDR1 LGHNA and CDR2 YSLEER. With 0 bases removed from V and 7 bases from J, the gap between germline ends came to 13 bases. The CDR3 reads CASSQDIFGGNEQFF. The CDR3 nucleotides are TGCGCCAGCAGCCAAGATATATTTGGGGGTAATGAGCAGTTCTTC.

This clonotype was detected a few times. This chain connects TRBV7-9 to TRBJ1-3; possibly TRBD1 for D (5 bases). This CDR3 is built from 14 residues. Trimming shortened V by 3 bases and J by 4 bases, and 10 bases separated the two germline ends. CDR1 is SEHNR, CDR2 FQNEAQ, per germline (reference sequence). CDR3: CASSFDSQGNTIYF. The CDR3 DNA reads TGTGCCAGCAGCTTCGACAGCCAAGGAAACACCATATATTTT.